A selection of T cell receptor beta chains follows, all from one sample in a study of blood T cell repertoires in COVID-19. Clones were read by immunoSEQ multiplex PCR, and TCRdb kept only the in-frame ones, dropping some. The sample carries around 310,000 clones, roughly 86% recorded once. The sample comprised PBMCs or T cells enriched from blood (not recorded which). Receptors were obtained from a woman under 40 who had recovered from COVID-19. The CDR3 runs from the conserved cysteine through the conserved F or W. A D gene is named only where the DNA matches it firmly. Size is omitted from some rows. Given values are once, few, many or a class for expanded clones.

cdr3_nt cdr3_aa v_call d_call clone_size j_call cdr3_length
TGTGCCAGTAGGGGACTCAACCCCTTCGGAGAGCAGTACTTC CASRGLNPFGEQYF TRBV19 . . TRBJ2-7 14
TGTGCCAGCAGCTTACCGGGACAGGGCCCATACACTGAAGCTTTCTTT CASSLPGQGPYTEAFF TRBV7-9 TRBD1 . TRBJ1-1 16
TGTGCCAGCAGTCCGAGGGATTTAAACACCATATATTTT CASSPRDLNTIYF TRBV28 . . TRBJ1-3 13
TGTGCCTGGAGTGTCCAAGAATCCCAGACAATTCCCTACAATGAGCAGTTCTTC CAWSVQESQTIPYNEQFF TRBV30 . . TRBJ2-1 18
TGTGCCAGCATGACCCTAGCTGGCTCCTACGAGCAGTACTTC CASMTLAGSYEQYF TRBV7-2 . . TRBJ2-7 14
TGTGCCAGCAGACGATCTAGCGGGGGCTCCTACGAGCAGTACTTC CASRRSSGGSYEQYF TRBV6-5 TRBD2 . TRBJ2-7 15
TGTGCCAGCAGTCCCTTGTCCTGGTGGTCAGGGAACACTGAAGCTTTCTTT CASSPLSWWSGNTEAFF TRBV6-6 . . TRBJ1-1 17
TGTGCCAGCAGTTACCGCAGGGGGCTAGGTCCGAATCAGCCCCAGCATTTT CASSYRRGLGPNQPQHF TRBV6-2/TRBV6-3 TRBD1 few TRBJ1-5 17
TGCGCCAGCAGCTTGGTCGCGGGGACCGGGGAGCTGTTTTTT CASSLVAGTGELFF TRBV5-1 . . TRBJ2-2 14
TGTGCCAGCAGCCAAGGGACAGGGACTACCGGGGAGCTGTTTTTT CASSQGTGTTGELFF TRBV3-1/TRBV3-2 TRBD1 . TRBJ2-2 15
TGTGCCATCGGGGAGGGAGATTATGGCTACACCTTC CAIGEGDYGYTF TRBV10-3 . . TRBJ1-2 12
TGTGCCAGCAGCTTCGGAGCTAATGAAAAACTGTTTTTT CASSFGANEKLFF TRBV11-1 . . TRBJ1-4 13
TGTGCCAGCAGCTCCGTAGGGGGACAGGGGACTCCTTACCACGAGCAGTACTTC CASSSVGGQGTPYHEQYF TRBV11-2 TRBD1 . TRBJ2-7 18
TGTGCCAGCAGGACAGGGAACACTGAAGCTTTCTTT CASRTGNTEAFF TRBV5-5 . few TRBJ1-1 12
TGTGCCAGCAGTTTACCCCAGGACACTGAAGCTTTCTTT CASSLPQDTEAFF TRBV28 . . TRBJ1-1 13
TGTGCCAGCAGCTTCGGGGAAACTAAGCAGTTCTTC CASSFGETKQFF TRBV7-9 . . TRBJ2-1 12
TGTGCCAGCAGTACAAGGGACAGGGGCGATCAGCCCCAGCATTTT CASSTRDRGDQPQHF TRBV6-6 TRBD1 . TRBJ1-5 15
TGTGCCAGCAGAGGGGGTACTAATTCACCCCTCCACTTT CASRGGTNSPLHF TRBV2 . . TRBJ1-6 13
TGTGCCAGCAGCTTAGCCCTTCAACAGGGAACTTCGAACATTCAGTACTTC CASSLALQQGTSNIQYF TRBV7-9 . few TRBJ2-4 17
TGTGCCAGCAGCTTACGTGTACAGGACGAGCAGTACTTC CASSLRVQDEQYF TRBV13 . . TRBJ2-7 13
TGCGCCAGCAGCCAAGATTCTCCCCCCGCAGGGGCGGCCAAAAACATTCAGTACTTC CASSQDSPPAGAAKNIQYF TRBV4-1 . . TRBJ2-4 19
TGTGCCAGCACCGGGGACAGGGGGGGCTACAATGAGCAGTTCTTC CASTGDRGGYNEQFF TRBV28 TRBD1 . TRBJ2-1 15
TGTGCCAGCAGCCCCCAGGGGGTAGTGGAGACCCAGTACTTC CASSPQGVVETQYF TRBV7-2 TRBD1 . TRBJ2-5 14
TGTGCCAGCAGTGGGTCTCTGCGGGGGACAATCGAGCAGTACTTC CASSGSLRGTIEQYF TRBV2 . . TRBJ2-7 15
TGTGCCAGCAGCTTAGCGATATCTAGCGGGGCCCCGCTGTTCTTC CASSLAISSGAPLFF TRBV7-9 TRBD2 once TRBJ2-1 15
TGTGCCAGCAACCCACGGTCGGGGGGCTACGAGCAGTACTTC CASNPRSGGYEQYF TRBV7-9 TRBD2 . TRBJ2-7 14
TGCGCCAGCAGCTTGGGCTCGGGCTACAATGAGCAGTTCTTC CASSLGSGYNEQFF TRBV5-1 . . TRBJ2-1 14
TGTGCCAGCAGCTTCGGAATAGGACAGGGCAATCAGCCCCAGCATTTT CASSFGIGQGNQPQHF TRBV5-6 TRBD1 . TRBJ1-5 16
TGTGCCACAGGGAAGATGGACAGCGCTGGAGCTTTCTTT CATGKMDSAGAFF TRBV6-6 . . TRBJ1-1 13
TGTGCCAGCAGTGAGACTTACTACAGGAATGAAAAACTGTTTTTT CASSETYYRNEKLFF TRBV6-1 . . TRBJ1-4 15
TGTGCCAGCAGTTTACCAGGGGTGCGGGAGCTGTTTTTT CASSLPGVRELFF TRBV27 . once TRBJ2-2 13
TGTGCCAGCAGTTACGGGTCGGGATCGGGACTAAAAAACATTCAGTACTTC CASSYGSGSGLKNIQYF TRBV6-2/TRBV6-3 TRBD2 . TRBJ2-4 17
TGTGCCAGTACCCGGGGAGGGTATACGGATCTGATCTCTGGAAACACCATATATTTT CASTRGGYTDLISGNTIYF TRBV19 . . TRBJ1-3 19
TGTGCCAGCAGCTTAGTGCGCGGCGGTTCCTCCTACAATGAGCAGTTCTTC CASSLVRGGSSYNEQFF TRBV7-2 . . TRBJ2-1 17
TGTGCCAGCAGCTTGGTATCGAACATTCAGTACTTC CASSLVSNIQYF TRBV5-6 . . TRBJ2-4 12
TGTGCCAGCAGGTCACTCGGACAGGGTGGCGTGGATGAAAAACTGTTTTTT CASRSLGQGGVDEKLFF TRBV7-6 TRBD1 few TRBJ1-4 17
TGCGCCAGCATTCCGGACAGGCCCACTAGACCGGGGGCCAACGTCCTGACTTTC CASIPDRPTRPGANVLTF TRBV10-1 TRBD1 . TRBJ2-6 18
TGTGCCACCAGTGAGGCTAGCGGGACCCAGTACTTC CATSEASGTQYF TRBV24-1 TRBD2 . TRBJ2-5 12
TGTGCCAGCGCCGGGACAGGGGGCCACACCGGGGAGCTGTTTTTT CASAGTGGHTGELFF TRBV28 TRBD1 . TRBJ2-2 15
TGTGCCATCAACTCGGGGGGCGCGGGGAACTATGGCTACACCTTC CAINSGGAGNYGYTF TRBV10-3 . once TRBJ1-2 15
TGTGCCAGCAGCGGGGGACTAGCGGATGAGCAGTTCTTC CASSGGLADEQFF TRBV7-9 TRBD2 . TRBJ2-1 13
TGCGCCAGCAGCTTGGTGTTAGGAGGGAGTAACCCAGATACGCAGTATTTT CASSLVLGGSNPDTQYF TRBV5-1 . . TRBJ2-3 17
TGTGCCAGCAGCCCCCAAGCGGGTTTAAACACCGGGGAGCTGTTTTTT CASSPQAGLNTGELFF TRBV14 . . TRBJ2-2 16
TGTGCCAGCAGCTTGTACCTCTCAACGCATCTATATGGCTACACCTTC CASSLYLSTHLYGYTF TRBV5-6 . once TRBJ1-2 16
TGTGCCAGCAGTCGGGACAGGGGACAACCTGAAGCTTTCTTT CASSRDRGQPEAFF TRBV2 TRBD1 . TRBJ1-1 14
TGTGCCTGGATTACATCGGAGGAAAAACTGTTTTTT CAWITSEEKLFF TRBV30 . . TRBJ1-4 12
TGTGCCAGCAGCGCGGGACTAGGAATCTTTAGGTTTAAGGCCGGGGAGCTGTTTTTT CASSAGLGIFRFKAGELFF TRBV9 TRBD2 . TRBJ2-2 19
TGTGCCAGCAGTCCCGGGACAGGGAAGTACGAGCAGTACTTC CASSPGTGKYEQYF TRBV2 TRBD1 . TRBJ2-7 14